In this sample, the clone carrying this TCR beta chain turned up once. The record originates from a study of blood T cell repertoires in COVID-19. Overall study: The study drew acute and convalescent COVID-19 samples from the United States, Italy and Spain. PBMCs, B-cell-depleted T cells, or T cells were the source of the cDNA or gDNA that made up the material.

The CDR3 has 15 amino acids. V lost 2 bases and J lost 2, with 14 bases in between. Germline-derived CDR1 and CDR2 are SGHRS and YFSETQ. Original handling: It was from reference gene primer amplification that nucleated cell counts were estimated. Assay: immunoSEQ multiplex PCR; the TCRdb copy retains only in-frame clones and omits some. That table furnishes V, J and clone size, whereas the DNA furnished D and trimming. The sample lists about 160,000 clones; approximately 84% were seen once. The V gene is TRBV5-1, the J gene TRBJ2-7, with no clear D. The material sequenced was peripheral blood. This TCR was recovered from a woman of 80 years or more with acute or convalescent COVID-19. This CDR3 reads CASSLEPGTTYEQYF. The CDR3, as DNA: TGCGCCAGCAGCTTAGAACCAGGCACGACCTACGAGCAGTACTTC.